This is a list of T cell receptor beta chains from one sample in a study of T cell repertoires in cytomegalovirus infection. A single record per CDR3 protein comes from TCRdb applying MiXCR to the reads. The data contain around 440,000 distinct CDR3 sequences, approximately 11% of them singletons. Input material: PBMCs. These receptors were obtained from a human donor in good health (CMV status not recorded). Some clones in this sample may be carry-over from other donors' samples. CDR3s include the opening cysteine and the closing phenylalanine or tryptophan. A D gene is named only where the DNA matches it firmly. The size field is filled for only some rows; it gives once, few, many or a size class.

J gene	D gene	clone size	V gene	CDR3 protein	CDR3 DNA
TRBJ1-5	NA	NA	TRBV2	CASSGFSNQPQHF	TGTGCCAGCAGTGGATTCAGCAATCAGCCCCAGCATTTT
TRBJ2-1	TRBD2	NA	TRBV29-1	CSVVASGALRDEQFF	TGCAGCGTTGTGGCTAGCGGGGCTCTACGCGATGAGCAGTTCTTC
TRBJ2-7	TRBD2	many	TRBV2	CASREGLAGHYEQYF	TGTGCCAGCAGGGAGGGACTAGCGGGCCACTACGAGCAGTACTTC
TRBJ1-2	NA	many	TRBV20-1	CSATWTAYGYTF	TGCAGTGCTACCTGGACAGCCTATGGCTACACCTTC
TRBJ2-3	TRBD2	many	TRBV29-1	CSVRSGRGTDTQYF	TGCAGCGTTCGTAGCGGGAGAGGCACAGATACGCAGTATTTT
TRBJ2-1	NA	many	TRBV28	CASSFSETYNEQFF	TGTGCCAGCAGTTTTTCGGAAACCTACAATGAGCAGTTCTTC
TRBJ2-7	NA	many	TRBV27	CASSYRERTYEQYF	TGTGCCAGCAGTTACAGGGAAAGGACCTACGAGCAGTACTTC
TRBJ1-2	NA	few	TRBV6-1	CASSEAARGSYYGYTF	TGTGCCAGCAGTGAAGCTGCGAGGGGCTCCTACTATGGCTACACCTTC
TRBJ2-3	NA	many	TRBV28	CASKRSPPDTQYF	TGTGCCAGCAAGAGGAGCCCCCCAGATACGCAGTATTTT
TRBJ2-1	TRBD2	NA	TRBV20-1	CSARTSGGYNEQFF	TGCAGTGCTCGGACTAGCGGGGGCTACAATGAGCAGTTCTTC
TRBJ2-1	TRBD2	NA	TRBV20-1	CSGGVWGLAGVVVDEQFF	TGCAGTGGGGGGGTTTGGGGACTAGCGGGAGTAGTGGTGGATGAGCAGTTCTTC
TRBJ1-4	NA	NA	TRBV20-1	CSAFDRASGKLFF	TGCAGTGCTTTCGACAGAGCTAGTGGAAAACTGTTTTTT
TRBJ2-5	NA	few	TRBV28	CASSPLGRGEETQYF	TGTGCCAGCAGCCCGCTTGGACGGGGAGAGGAGACCCAGTACTTC
TRBJ1-5	TRBD1	NA	TRBV20-1	CGLDRVSNQPQHF	TGCGGCCTGGACAGGGTTAGCAATCAGCCCCAGCATTTT
TRBJ1-4	TRBD1	many	TRBV4-2	CASSEQTGESEKLFF	TGTGCCAGCAGCGAACAGACAGGGGAAAGTGAAAAACTGTTTTTT
TRBJ2-7	TRBD1	few	TRBV28	CASRLKDREWDEQYF	TGTGCCAGCAGGCTCAAGGACAGGGAGTGGGACGAGCAGTACTTC
TRBJ2-3	TRBD1	many	TRBV20-1	CSVPGQYTDTQYF	TGCAGTGTTCCGGGACAGTACACAGATACGCAGTATTTT
TRBJ1-1	TRBD1	few	TRBV20-1	CSARGQGRAEAFF	TGCAGTGCTAGAGGACAGGGGAGGGCTGAAGCTTTCTTT
TRBJ1-1	NA	many	TRBV20-1	CSAAGGGRRDAFF	TGCAGTGCTGCCGGAGGTGGCCGCAGGGATGCTTTCTTT
TRBJ1-2	NA	many	TRBV6-1	CASRRQALNYGYTF	TGTGCCAGCAGACGACAGGCCCTTAACTATGGCTACACCTTC
TRBJ1-1	TRBD1	many	TRBV7-8	CASSSPGGGGGGNTEAFF	TGTGCCAGCAGCTCTCCTGGAGGAGGGGGCGGTGGGAACACTGAAGCTTTCTTT
TRBJ1-5	TRBD1	many	TRBV6-1	CASSRQGVGGQPQHF	TGTGCCAGCAGTAGACAGGGGGTGGGAGGTCAGCCCCAGCATTTT
TRBJ1-2	NA	NA	TRBV7-9	CASSLEGGQGYTF	TGTGCCAGCAGCTTAGAAGGTGGGCAAGGCTACACCTTC
TRBJ2-7	TRBD2	many	TRBV7-9	CASSFDLAGSYEQYF	TGTGCCAGCAGCTTTGATCTAGCGGGATCCTACGAGCAGTACTTC
TRBJ1-1	NA	many	TRBV7-8	CASSSRKGVNTEAFF	TGTGCCAGCAGCTCCCGCAAGGGGGTTAACACTGAAGCTTTCTTT
TRBJ2-7	NA	NA	TRBV28	CASSPMSVSYEQYF	TGTGCCAGCAGTCCCATGAGCGTCTCCTACGAGCAGTACTTC
TRBJ1-2	NA	few	TRBV3-1	CASSQVVNNYGYTF	TGTGCCAGCAGCCAAGTGGTGAATAACTATGGCTACACCTTC
TRBJ2-2	TRBD2	many	TRBV12-3/TRBV12-4	CASIPSGGPRGLAGELFF	TGTGCCAGCATACCTAGCGGGGGCCCCAGAGGGTTGGCCGGGGAGCTGTTTTTT
TRBJ1-1	NA	many	TRBV18	CASSPPGGGREAFF	TGTGCCAGCTCACCACCGGGGGGGGGTCGTGAAGCTTTCTTT
TRBJ1-5	TRBD1	many	TRBV7-8	CASSALQGSLRNQPQHF	TGTGCCAGCAGCGCCTTACAGGGGAGTTTACGCAATCAGCCCCAGCATTTT
TRBJ2-3	NA	many	TRBV11-3	CASSSDVTPEAQYF	TGTGCCAGCAGCTCCGACGTGACCCCGGAGGCGCAGTATTTT
TRBJ1-2	NA	many	TRBV5-1	CASSDGTTGTYGYTF	TGCGCCAGCAGCGACGGGACAACTGGTACCTATGGCTACACCTTC
TRBJ1-2	NA	many	TRBV4-1	CASSQDIGSFYGYTF	TGCGCCAGCAGCCAAGATATCGGCTCCTTTTATGGCTACACCTTC
TRBJ2-1	TRBD2	NA	TRBV29-1	CSVGGGLEALGEQFF	TGCAGCGTCGGAGGGGGACTAGAGGCCCTTGGTGAGCAGTTCTTC
TRBJ1-2	NA	many	TRBV27	CASSLSVEGLYGYTF	TGTGCCAGCAGTTTATCGGTAGAGGGCCTCTATGGCTACACCTTC
TRBJ1-1	NA	NA	TRBV9	CASSVSRDTEAFF	TGTGCCAGCAGCGTATCCCGGGACACTGAAGCTTTCTTT
TRBJ1-3	NA	few	TRBV28	CASRPRFSGNTIYF	TGTGCCAGCAGGCCGAGGTTCTCTGGAAACACCATATATTTT
TRBJ1-1	NA	many	TRBV5-1	CASSSRGGYEAFF	TGCGCCAGCAGCAGTCGCGGTGGCTATGAAGCTTTCTTT
TRBJ2-3	NA	NA	TRBV10-1	CASSESETFGDTQYF	TGCGCCAGCAGTGAGTCGGAGACGTTTGGGGATACGCAGTATTTT
TRBJ2-1	TRBD2	many	TRBV4-1	CASSARLAQSSYNEQFF	TGCGCCAGCAGCGCTCGACTAGCGCAGAGCTCCTACAATGAGCAGTTCTTC